These 32 T cell receptor beta chains share one sample of origin, sequenced in a study of spatial heterogeneity in lung cancer. Time point meaning: sample taken at primary tumor resection. TCRdb reanalysed the 5' RACE reads using MiXCR and keeps one entry per CDR3 protein. The sample comprises roughly 80,000 distinct CDR3 sequences, 8% of which are singletons, and about 6.8% rests with the top ten. Source: PBMCs, taken at surgery. Receptor source: a male donor with early-stage non-small cell lung cancer.

Ten or more counts support this clonotype. V and J are TRBV3-1 and TRBJ1-1, with D possibly matching TRBD1 (5 bases). The CDR3 sequence is 16 residues long. Germline V gene sequence: CDR1 LGHDT, CDR2 YNNKEL (reference sequence). Deletions cut 0 bases from V and 1 base from J, with 12 bases between. The CDR3 sequence: CASSQDIVRANTEAFF. The CDR3 coding sequence is TGTGCCAGCAGCCAAGATATTGTCAGGGCGAACACTGAAGCTTTCTTT.

This clonotype was counted ten times or more. This chain joins TRBV6-6 and TRBJ1-4; no clear D. The V gene lost 1 base and the J gene lost 6 bases, with 3 bases spanning the gap. Germline assignment: CDR1 MNHNY and CDR2 SVGAGI (reference sequence). CDR3 length: 12 amino acids. The CDR3 spells CASSYLDEKLFF. The CDR3, as DNA: TGTGCCAGCAGTTACTTGGATGAAAAACTGTTTTTT.

This clonotype was observed at least ten times. The genes are TRBV29-1 and TRBJ2-2, with a possible D match to TRBD2 (5 bases). From germline, CDR1 is SQVTM and CDR2 ANQGSEA. V was clipped by 1 base and J by 6 bases, with 9 bases between them. This CDR3 has 13 residues. CDR3: CSVEGYGAGELFF. The CDR3 nucleotides are TGCAGCGTTGAAGGGTACGGGGCCGGGGAGCTGTTTTTT.

A remark on this clonotype: An end of the junction does not agree with germline; a read error may underlie this. This chain connects TRBV5-1 to TRBJ2-7, with D perhaps given as TRBD1 or TRBD2 (5 bases each). In germline, CDR1 is SGHRS, CDR2 YFSETQ. This CDR3 has 14 residues. CDR3 sequence: CTSSFSTGPQEQYF. In nucleotides, the CDR3 is TGCACCAGCAGCTTCTCGACGGGACCTCAGGAGCAGTACTTC.

This clonotype has ten or more counts. The chain uses TRBV7-2 and TRBJ2-5; no firm D call. This CDR3 is 12 amino acids long. V was cut by 4 bases and J by 3 bases, with 6 bases left in between. Germline CDR1 is SGHTA and CDR2 is FQGNSA. CDR3 in amino acids: CASSSQEETQYF. The DNA for the CDR3 is TGTGCCAGCAGCTCCCAGGAAGAGACCCAGTACTTC.

Many counts were recorded for this clonotype. The V gene is TRBV21-1, the J gene TRBJ2-2. TRBV21-1 is an annotated pseudogene. The CDR3 loop spans 13 amino acids. The DNA of the CDR3 is TGTGCCAGTAACTTAGGATACACCGGGGAGCTGTTTTTT. Its translation: CASNLGYTGELFF.

The chain employs TRBV20-1 and TRBJ2-1, with 8 nucleotides matching TRBD2. CDR1 is DFQATT and CDR2 is SNEGSKA in the germline V gene (reference sequence). The CDR3 sequence is 14 residues long. J was trimmed by 6 bases and V by 7 bases; bases with no gene match: 11. CDR3 coding DNA: TGCAGTGGAAGCGGGAGTTTTCTCCCCAATGAGCAGTTCTTC. The encoded protein is CSGSGSFLPNEQFF.

This rearrangement joins TRBV18 to TRBJ2-2; D may be TRBD2 (5 bases). With 8 bases removed from V and 7 bases from J, the gap between germline ends came to 11 bases. The CDR3 consists of 12 residues. Germline V gene lookup returns CDR1 KGHSH and CDR2 LQKENI. CDR3 in DNA: TGTGCCAGCATCCTAGCCAGCGGGGAGCTGTTTTTT. Translated: CASILASGELFF.

This clonotype was observed at least ten times. V and J are TRBV30 and TRBJ1-2, with D possibly matching TRBD1 (6 bases). CDR3 length: 19 residues. The V end lost 1 base, the J end lost 0 bases, and 24 bases lay between the germline ends. Germline V gene lookup returns CDR1 GTSNPN and CDR2 SVGIG (reference sequence). The CDR3 sequence is CAWSGGHSFPPPTNYGYTF. Written as DNA, the CDR3 is TGTGCCTGGAGTGGGGGACATAGCTTTCCCCCCCCGACTAACTATGGCTACACCTTC.

This chain uses TRBV27 with TRBJ2-1; tentative D call: TRBD1 (5 bases). The CDR3 has 15 residues. Germline V gene lookup returns CDR1 MNHEY and CDR2 SMNVEV (reference sequence). Trimming took 1 base from V and 9 from J, leaving 16 bases between them. The CDR3 region is CASSLLVGSQGEQFF. The CDR3 nucleotides read TGTGCCAGCAGTTTATTGGTGGGAAGTCAGGGTGAGCAGTTCTTC.

This clonotype was detected ten times or more. The chain recombines TRBV11-3 with TRBJ1-2; D not resolved. With 5 bases removed from V and 6 bases from J, the gap between germline ends came to 16 bases. This CDR3 spans 14 amino acids. Germline V gene data show CDR1 as SGHNT and CDR2 as YENEEA. CDR3 DNA: TGTGCCAGCAGCCCCCGTCCCGGGGTCGATGGCTACACCTTC. Its protein product is CASSPRPGVDGYTF.

This clonotype was observed a few times. The rearrangement links TRBV12-3 or TRBV12-4 to TRBJ2-2, with D uncertain. Between the trimmed V and J ends, which lost 8 bases and 4 bases, there was a span of 11 bases. The CDR3 totals 13 residues. CDR3 region: CASHEDVTGELFF. The CDR3 nucleotides are TGTGCCAGCCACGAGGACGTCACCGGGGAGCTGTTTTTT.

The chain uses TRBV20-1 and TRBJ1-1; 7 positions match TRBD1. The CDR3 is made up of 14 amino acids. With V trimmed by 6 bases and J by 1 base, 8 bases remained unmatched. CDR1 DFQATT and CDR2 SNEGSKA come from the germline V gene (reference sequence). CDR3 sequence reads: CSAPYRQGNTEAFF. CDR3 DNA: TGCAGTGCCCCCTACCGACAGGGGAACACTGAAGCTTTCTTT.

The chain uses TRBV6-4 and TRBJ1-6; unclear D gene. V lost 3 bases, J lost 9 bases, and 27 bases lay in between. CDR1 is MRHNA and CDR2 is SNTAGT in the germline V gene. The CDR3 contains 19 residues. CDR3 residues: CASSESPSFGVRIGSPLHF. The CDR3 nucleotides are TGTGCCAGCAGTGAATCCCCTTCTTTTGGGGTGCGGATCGGTTCACCCCTCCACTTT.

This clonotype was seen a handful of times. The chain has TRBV27 and TRBJ1-6, with D perhaps matching TRBD1 (6 bases). Per germline, CDR1 MNHEY and CDR2 SMNVEV (reference sequence). V was shortened by 3 bases and J by 7 bases, with 13 bases between the two germline ends. The CDR3 has 15 amino acids. CDR3 amino acids: CASSLAGAGNSPLHF. For the CDR3, the DNA is TGTGCCAGCAGTTTGGCAGGGGCAGGGAATTCACCCCTCCACTTT.

This clonotype was recorded a few times. The chain uses TRBV18 and TRBJ1-1, with 7 nucleotides matching TRBD1. CDR3 length equals 13 residues. The germline V gene has CDR1 KGHSH and CDR2 LQKENI. The junction had 4 bases not matched to a gene; V was cut back by 4 bases and J by 5 bases. The CDR3 reads CASSQGARTEAFF. The CDR3, as DNA: TGTGCCAGCTCACAGGGGGCGCGAACTGAAGCTTTCTTT.

V is TRBV11-2 and J is TRBJ1-4; D is undetermined. The CDR3 has 13 residues. The germline CDR1 and CDR2 sequences are SGHAT and FQNNGV. The V end lost 5 bases, the J end lost 7 bases, and 11 bases lay between the germline ends. This CDR3 reads CASSPSGPEKLFF. The CDR3 bases are TGTGCCAGCAGCCCCAGTGGGCCTGAAAAACTGTTTTTT. Full variable domain (remainder filled in from reference TRBV11-2 and TRBJ1-4): EAGVAQSPRYKIIEKRQSVAFWCNPISGHATLYWYQQILGQGPKLLIQFQNNGVVDDSQLPKDRFSAERLKGVDSTLKIQPAKLEDSAVYLCASSPSGPEKLFFGSGTQLSVL.

This clonotype occurred a few times. This sequence joins TRBV11-2 and TRBJ2-1, with TRBD2 matching over 7 bases. The length of the CDR3 is 16 residues. CDR1 and CDR2 from the germline V gene are SGHAT and FQNNGV. The V segment lost 4 bases and the J segment 5 bases; nucleotides outside the gene matches: 11. The CDR3 bases are TGTGCCAGCAGCTCGCCCTGGGCTAGCGGCCACAATGAGCAGTTCTTC. Translating gives CASSSPWASGHNEQFF.

The rearrangement links TRBV7-9 to TRBJ1-4; D remains unclear. Per germline, CDR1 SEHNR and CDR2 FQNEAQ (reference sequence). The CDR3 is made up of 15 amino acids. V shed 5 bases and J shed 4 bases, with 14 bases lying between them. For the CDR3, the DNA is TGTGCCAGCAGCCAACGCCTGGAGTTTAATGAAAAACTGTTTTTT. Its translation is CASSQRLEFNEKLFF.

This clonotype appeared many times. The V and J genes are TRBV18 and TRBJ1-1; no clear D. This CDR3 has 11 amino acids. CDR1 and CDR2 from the germline V gene are KGHSH and LQKENI. The V end was cut by 3 bases, the J end by 8 bases, with 7 bases between. The CDR3 is CASSPREEAFF. CDR3 sequence (DNA): TGTGCCAGCTCACCGAGGGAGGAAGCTTTCTTT.

By sample share, this clonotype is large. The chain is built from TRBV12-3 or TRBV12-4 and TRBJ2-1; D remains unclear. This CDR3 spans 14 amino acids. V lost 5 bases, J lost 7 bases, and 15 bases lay in between. In nucleotides, the CDR3 is TGTGCCAGCAGTCCTGTCACTGGGTTGAATGAGCAGTTCTTC. Its translation: CASSPVTGLNEQFF.

The V call is TRBV6-6, the J call TRBJ1-1; 7 positions match TRBD1. The length of the CDR3 is 13 residues. V lost 2 bases, J lost 8 bases, and 5 bases stayed unmatched. In germline, CDR1 is MNHNY, CDR2 SVGAGI (reference sequence). CDR3 in amino acids: CASSYRPGQEAFF. As DNA, the CDR3 is TGTGCCAGCAGTTACCGACCGGGACAGGAAGCTTTCTTT.

This clonotype has at least ten counts. The chain couples TRBV6-4 to TRBJ2-2, with D tentatively TRBD1 or TRBD2 (5 bases each). The CDR3 loop spans 15 amino acids. Germline values: CDR1 MRHNA, CDR2 SNTAGT. Trimming took off 0 bases at V and 5 bases at J, with 10 bases between the two ends. CDR3 residues: CASSDSAWGTGELFF. The CDR3 DNA follows: TGTGCCAGCAGTGACTCGGCATGGGGGACCGGGGAGCTGTTTTTT.

The gene calls are TRBV5-5 and TRBJ2-6; no firm D call. Trimming stripped 2 bases from V and 0 bases from J, with 3 bases between. The CDR3 sequence is 14 residues long. The germline V gene has CDR1 SGHKS and CDR2 YYEKEE (reference sequence). CDR3 bases: TGTGCCAGCAGCTTAGGCTCTGGGGCCAACGTCCTGACTTTC. Translating it yields CASSLGSGANVLTF.

Ten or more counts support this clonotype. In DNA, the CDR3 is TGCAGTGTTGCAGGGGGCTCTGGAAACACCATATATTTT. Protein product: CSVAGGSGNTIYF. The genes are TRBV20-1 and TRBJ1-3; 7 bases are a match to TRBD1. The V gene's germline CDR1 is DFQATT and CDR2 SNEGSKA (reference sequence). The ends lost 7 bases at V and 0 bases at J; junction bases unmatched: 3. The CDR3 is 13 amino acids.

This clonotype has a handful of counts. Here the CDR3 DNA reads TGTGCCTGCGGAGATAATGAGCAGTTCTTC. Protein: CACGDNEQFF. The chain carries TRBV6-1 and TRBJ2-1, with D hard to call. CDR1 and CDR2 from the germline V gene are MNHNS and SASEGT. CDR3 length: 10 amino acids. Deletions cut 11 bases from V and 7 bases from J, with 9 bases between.

This clonotype was recorded only once. The rearrangement uses TRBV2 and TRBJ1-4; perhaps TRBD1 as D (5 bases). The CDR3 runs 15 residues. Germline V lookup: CDR1 SNHLY, CDR2 FYNNEI. V shed 6 bases and J shed 8 bases, with 19 bases lying between them. The CDR3, as DNA: TGTGCCAGCAGCCCGGTCAGGGACCAAGTGGAAAAACTGTTTTTT. Translation: CASSPVRDQVEKLFF.

This clonotype was observed many times. The chain uses TRBV7-9 and TRBJ1-1; D gene unclear. The V end lost 4 bases, the J end lost 0 bases, and 9 bases lay between the germline ends. Germline V gene lookup returns CDR1 SEHNR and CDR2 FQNEAQ (reference sequence). This CDR3 contains 14 residues. The CDR3 region has the DNA TGTGCCAGCAGCTCGACGGCCATGAACACTGAAGCTTTCTTT. Protein product: CASSSTAMNTEAFF.

This clonotype is categorized as medium-sized (0.01 to 0.1%). The CDR3 region has the DNA TGTGCCAGCAGCTTAGCGCGAGACAGGGGTTCCTATGGCTACACCTTC. It is translated as CASSLARDRGSYGYTF. This rearrangement joins TRBV7-2 to TRBJ1-2; 8 bases are shared with TRBD1. The CDR3 extends over 16 amino acids. Trimming took 0 bases from V and 4 from J; bases not matched to a gene: 7. Germline lookup yields CDR1 SGHTA and CDR2 FQGNSA.

There are many counts of this clonotype. The chain combines TRBV7-9 with TRBJ2-5; 9 bases are a match to TRBD2. CDR1 and CDR2 from the germline V gene are SEHNR and FQNEAQ (reference sequence). Losses at the gene ends were 5 bases for V and 3 bases for J; bases not matched to a gene: 7. This CDR3 spans 15 amino acids. CDR3 in amino acids: CASSGALAGKETQYF. The CDR3 DNA is TGTGCCAGCAGCGGGGCGCTAGCGGGAAAAGAGACCCAGTACTTC.

This chain links TRBV7-8 with TRBJ1-5; D is perhaps TRBD1 (5 bases). The CDR3 has 15 amino acids. V was pared by 5 bases and J by 6 bases, with 17 bases between. Germline lookup yields CDR1 SGHVS and CDR2 FQNEAQ. Here the CDR3 reads CASSPGGVNAQPQHF. CDR3 sequence (DNA): TGTGCCAGCAGCCCGGGGGGGGTAAACGCTCAGCCCCAGCATTTT.

Ten or more counts support this clonotype. This chain joins TRBV29-1 and TRBJ2-7; 7 bases map to TRBD1. The CDR3 has 12 residues. J gave up 1 base and V 6 bases, and 3 bases lay outside the gene matches. Germline assignment: CDR1 SQVTM and CDR2 ANQGSEA. The CDR3 sequence: CSVWTGSYEQYF. The DNA for the CDR3 is TGCAGCGTGTGGACAGGTTCCTACGAGCAGTACTTC.